A selection of T cell receptor beta chains follows, all from one sample in a study of blood T cell repertoires in COVID-19. Clones were sequenced by immunoSEQ multiplex PCR, and TCRdb holds only the in-frame ones, with some missing. The table lists roughly 340,000 clones, under 95% of them singletons. The source material was peripheral blood. The receptors here all came from a woman younger than 30 who had recovered from COVID-19. Both conserved end residues are trimmed from each CDR3. Fields, in order: V gene, J gene, D gene, CDR3 protein. D genes are given only for firm matches.

TRBV5-6	TRBJ1-3	-	ASSLRAGSGNTIY
TRBV6-5	TRBJ2-1	-	ASSYSFGSSYNEQF
TRBV15	TRBJ1-3	-	ATSTGPGNTIY
TRBV4-3	TRBJ1-4	-	ASSQDGAEPNEKLF
TRBV5-1	TRBJ2-5	TRBD2	ASSMRTSGSFETQY
TRBV7-9	TRBJ1-2	-	ASSKLSAAGRKGYT
TRBV10-3	TRBJ1-2	TRBD1	AISEPLTGLGYGYT
TRBV5-1	TRBJ1-2	-	ASSLALGREPYGYT
TRBV2	TRBJ1-2	-	ASSPTERGYT
TRBV3-1/TRBV3-2	TRBJ2-1	-	ASSQGGRYEQF
TRBV6-2/TRBV6-3	TRBJ2-1	-	ASSPYSEQF
TRBV27	TRBJ2-1	TRBD2	ASSLKPGLAGGPV
TRBV18	TRBJ2-3	TRBD1	ASSPPGTGTDTQY
TRBV7-9	TRBJ1-6	-	ASSPQGSVYSPLH
TRBV9	TRBJ1-4	-	ASSAGGGKATNEKLF
TRBV27	TRBJ1-1	-	ASYQGFQNTEAF
TRBV29-1	TRBJ1-1	TRBD1	SVWDRDTEAF
TRBV5-4	TRBJ2-3	TRBD2	ASSVRLAGGTDTQY
TRBV20-1	TRBJ2-5	-	SVAVEETQY
TRBV5-1	TRBJ2-2	-	ASSYRLSTGELF
TRBV5-1	TRBJ2-1	TRBD1	ASSLRDRTYNEQF
TRBV10-3	TRBJ2-1	TRBD1	AISENRGSYNEQF
TRBV9	TRBJ2-2	-	ASLKGSPGELF
TRBV19	TRBJ2-3	TRBD2	ASSIDGLAGGLLTDTQY
TRBV19	TRBJ2-3	TRBD2	ASSGGRSADTQY
TRBV6-2/TRBV6-3	TRBJ2-4	-	ASSRGGFDKNIQY
TRBV7-2	TRBJ2-3	TRBD2	ASSPGLAGLTDTQY
TRBV20-1	TRBJ1-2	-	SANNRDGYT
TRBV5-6	TRBJ2-3	TRBD2	ASSLWLAGVKNTQY
TRBV7-8	TRBJ1-2	TRBD1	ASSRTTGTGFGYT
TRBV14	TRBJ1-2	TRBD1	ASSQVRTGYAGYT
TRBV13	TRBJ1-1	-	ASSLGLGNTEAF
TRBV21-1	TRBJ1-2	-	ASSKAKQGNYGYT
TRBV5-5	TRBJ2-2	TRBD1	ASTFKGGQGRTGELF
TRBV19	TRBJ1-2	-	ASSPARGNYGYT
TRBV19	TRBJ2-3	-	ASSLTPLTDTQY
TRBV6-6	TRBJ2-3	-	ASSYRQGTDTQY
TRBV7-9	TRBJ1-2	TRBD1	ASRGQGYGYT
TRBV2	TRBJ1-2	-	ASSPGTTLSRGYT
TRBV4-3	TRBJ1-2	-	ASSQVQGHRYGYT
TRBV4-1	TRBJ2-4	TRBD2	ASRVGTSGPLAKNIQY
TRBV3-1/TRBV3-2	TRBJ2-1	TRBD2	ASSGTSGYNEQF
TRBV7-9	TRBJ2-1	TRBD2	ASSLGGRGTSVNNEQF
TRBV11-2	TRBJ2-1	-	ASSFRGNEQF
TRBV11-3	TRBJ2-3	-	ASSLVLATEGDTQY
TRBV4-1	TRBJ2-1	TRBD2	ASSQGLAGGQNEQF
TRBV11-3	TRBJ2-5	TRBD2	ASSRGTSGIEETQY
TRBV5-1	TRBJ2-6	-	ASSLVTTGANVLT
TRBV6-2/TRBV6-3	TRBJ1-2	TRBD1	ASSYLVGQVGGYT
TRBV11-2	TRBJ1-4	-	ASSLSRGANEKLF
TRBV7-2	TRBJ1-5	-	ASSRARGENQPQH
TRBV11-3	TRBJ2-3	TRBD2	ASSGPGTSVSDTQY
TRBV5-1	TRBJ2-5	-	ASSPVPGLAQETQY
TRBV27	TRBJ1-2	TRBD1	ASSPQGRGPYGYT
TRBV25-1	TRBJ1-1	-	ASRVGQNTEAF
TRBV29-1	TRBJ1-3	TRBD1	SAGQHSGNTIY
TRBV6-5	TRBJ1-5	-	ASSRWGLQPQH
TRBV27	TRBJ1-1	-	ASSFTANTEAF
TRBV11-3	TRBJ2-1	TRBD2	ASSLGWLAGGRDYNEQF
TRBV27	TRBJ1-2	TRBD1	ASSFTGGLNGYT